Here is one T cell receptor beta chain with its context. Per the original methods: Estimates of nucleated cell counts were drawn from the amplification of reference gene primers. Sequencing was performed with immunoSEQ multiplex PCR; in TCRdb, only in-frame clones are kept and a portion is missing. Clone size and V and J calls were adopted from that table, with D and trimming inferred from the DNA. The table lists around 320,000 clones, roughly 90% of them singletons. V was shortened by 1 base and J by 7 bases, with 9 bases between the two germline ends. This CDR3 region has 13 residues. Germline CDR1 is SGHAT and CDR2 is FQNNGV. Participants' reported clinical history set cohort assignment. This entry is derived from a study of blood T cell repertoires in COVID-19.

The sample taken for sequencing was PBMCs or T cells enriched from blood (not recorded which). The receptor comes from a woman in her thirties who had been exposed to COVID-19. The chain employs TRBV11-2 and TRBJ2-3; D remains ambiguous. CDR3 bases: TGTGCCAGCAGCTTAGTCAGTTTAAATACGCAGTATTTT. Protein sequence: CASSLVSLNTQYF.